The 19 T cell receptor beta chains listed next were all sequenced from one sample in a study of radiation and T cells in renal cell carcinoma. Clones were read by immunoSEQ multiplex PCR, and TCRdb kept only the in-frame ones, dropping some. The sample shows about 90,000 clones, 75% to 85% of them seen only once. Time point indicated: blood 4 weeks post-SBRT, at nephrectomy. The treatment denotes: 15 Gy SBRT to primary tumor, nephrectomy 4 weeks later. Sequencing used blood, obtained from a patient whose treatment included radiotherapy and nephrectomy. These receptor sequences come from a man aged 60 to 69 with renal cell carcinoma.

The CDR3 is CAWDQTDRENEKLFF. DNA of the CDR3: TGTGCCTGGGATCAAACGGACAGGGAAAATGAAAAACTGTTTTTT. V is TRBV30 and J is TRBJ1-4, with 8 positions matching TRBD1. The CDR3 runs 15 residues. V shed 5 bases, J shed 5 bases, and the junction held 10 bases outside the gene matches. Germline V CDR1 and CDR2: GTSNPN, SVGIG (reference sequence).

The chain recombines TRBV4-2 with TRBJ2-5; possibly TRBD1 or TRBD2 for D (6 bases each). This CDR3 is built from 17 residues. V shed 0 bases and J shed 5 bases, with 19 bases lying between them. CDR1 and CDR2 (germline): LGHNA, YNFKEQ. Here the CDR3 reads CASSQDGGREGGETQYF. Here the CDR3 DNA reads TGTGCCAGCAGCCAAGATGGGGGGCGGGAAGGCGGGGAGACCCAGTACTTC.

This clone has a handful of counts. The chain joins TRBV5-6 to TRBJ2-3, with 9 bases aligning to TRBD1. The CDR3 is 15 amino acids. Germline V gene data show CDR1 as SGHDT and CDR2 as YYEEEE. The ends lost 3 bases at V and 3 bases at J; junction bases unmatched: 5. This CDR3 reads CASSSNRGLTDTQYF. The CDR3 DNA sequence: TGTGCCAGCAGCTCGAACAGGGGGCTAACAGATACGCAGTATTTT.

The genes are TRBV28 and TRBJ1-1, with TRBD1 matching over 7 bases. The CDR3 totals 13 residues. V shed 4 bases and J 5 bases; nucleotides not matched to a gene: 4. Germline CDR1 reads MDHEN; CDR2 reads SYDVKM. CDR3 coding DNA: TGTGCCAGCAGTTCGACAGGGCTGACTGAAGCTTTCTTT. It specifies CASSSTGLTEAFF.

This clone was detected only once. V and J are TRBV30 and TRBJ2-7, with TRBD2 identical over 9 bases. V lost 2 bases to trimming and J lost 2 bases; unmatched junction nucleotides: 16. There are 18 residues in the CDR3. CDR1 is GTSNPN and CDR2 is SVGIG in the germline V gene (reference sequence). CDR3 DNA: TGTGCCTGGAGTCCCCACTTTGGGCTAGCGGGGCCCGCCTACGAGCAGTACTTC. Translating it yields CAWSPHFGLAGPAYEQYF.

The chain recombines TRBV5-1 with TRBJ1-1; D is possibly TRBD1 (6 bases). Trimming cost V 4 bases and J 4 bases, with 17 bases left between them. The CDR3 runs 15 residues. CDR1 SGHRS and CDR2 YFSETQ come from the germline V gene. The CDR3 nucleotides read TGCGCCAGCAGCCGTAATCCAGGGGCTTCCACTGAAGCTTTCTTT. Encoded protein: CASSRNPGASTEAFF.

This rearrangement joins TRBV27 to TRBJ2-7; D gene uncertain. The CDR3 totals 14 residues. CDR1 MNHEY and CDR2 SMNVEV come from the germline V gene (reference sequence). The V gene lost 6 bases and the J gene lost 3 bases, with 15 bases spanning the gap. The CDR3 bases are TGTGCCAGCAGACCGGACCGGAATTTCTACGAGCAGTACTTC. It specifies CASRPDRNFYEQYF.

The rearrangement joins TRBV7-9 to TRBJ2-1; D may match TRBD1 or TRBD2 (5 bases each). V lost 0 bases to trimming and J lost 3 bases, with 12 bases between them. CDR1 and CDR2 from the germline V gene are SEHNR and FQNEAQ (reference sequence). CDR3 length: 16 residues. DNA of the CDR3: TGTGCCAGCAGCTTAGCGGGGGTCGTGAACTACAATGAGCAGTTCTTC. Protein product: CASSLAGVVNYNEQFF.

The chain carries TRBV4-3 and TRBJ1-3; D unresolved. Trimming removed 1 base at V and 2 bases at J, with 18 bases between. Germline CDR1 is LGHNA and CDR2 is YSLEER. This CDR3 has 18 amino acids. The CDR3 DNA follows: TGCGCCAGCAGCCAAGGAGGAGCGCGCCAAGAGGCTGGAAACACCATATATTTT. It translates to CASSQGGARQEAGNTIYF.

The V call is TRBV11-3, the J call TRBJ1-1; D is unresolved. Germline values: CDR1 SGHNT, CDR2 YENEEA. V gave up 5 bases and J gave up 1 base, with 8 bases separating them. This CDR3 has 13 residues. CDR3 in DNA: TGTGCCAGCAGCCCCGACGGGAACACTGAAGCTTTCTTT. Translation gives CASSPDGNTEAFF. The variable domain in full, with the rest retrieved from reference TRBV11-3 and TRBJ1-1, is EAGVVQSPRYKIIEKKQPVAFWCNPISGHNTLYWYLQNLGQGPELLIRYENEEAVDDSQLPKDRFSAERLKGVDSTLKIQPAELGDSAVYLCASSPDGNTEAFFGQGTRLTVV.

This rearrangement joins TRBV2 to TRBJ2-7; perhaps TRBD1 as D (5 bases). This CDR3 spans 15 amino acids. V shed 2 bases and J shed 0 bases, with 11 bases lying between them. Per germline, CDR1 SNHLY and CDR2 FYNNEI. CDR3 in amino acids: CASSERSRVSYEQYF. The CDR3 nucleotides are TGTGCCAGCAGTGAAAGGAGCAGGGTCTCCTACGAGCAGTACTTC.

This chain uses TRBV5-1 with TRBJ2-1; the match to TRBD2 covers 7 bases. V shed 0 bases and J 1 base; nucleotides not matched to a gene: 4. The CDR3 covers 16 residues. Germline V lookup: CDR1 SGHRS, CDR2 YFSETQ. CDR3 sequence (DNA): TGCGCCAGCAGCTTGGTGGGCGGGAGTTCCTACAATGAGCAGTTCTTC. It codes for CASSLVGGSSYNEQFF.

The rearrangement joins TRBV11-3 to TRBJ2-2, with D unclear. The CDR3 is 15 amino acids. V was trimmed by 5 bases and J by 5 bases, leaving 15 bases between them. The germline V gene has CDR1 SGHNT and CDR2 YENEEA. The CDR3 DNA sequence: TGTGCCAGCAGCCATCAAATTGTGGGGACCGGGGAGCTGTTTTTT. Protein sequence: CASSHQIVGTGELFF.

This chain links TRBV6-5 with TRBJ1-2; D is ambiguous. V shed 6 bases and J shed 2 bases, with 10 bases lying between them. CDR1 and CDR2 (germline): MNHEY, SVGAGI. The length of the CDR3 is 13 residues. The CDR3, as DNA: TGTGCCAGCAGGTCGGATTCAAACTATGGCTACACCTTC. This sequence encodes CASRSDSNYGYTF.

This clone was detected once. The chain joins TRBV7-8 to TRBJ1-5; D remains ambiguous. CDR1 SGHVS and CDR2 FQNEAQ come from the germline V gene. The V and J ends lost 1 base and 0 bases respectively, with 7 bases between them. The CDR3 is 15 amino acids. CDR3 bases: TGTGCCAGCAGCTTAGATGGGGATAGCAATCAGCCCCAGCATTTT. It codes for CASSLDGDSNQPQHF.

This clone was observed a handful of times. V and J are TRBV19 and TRBJ1-2, with unresolved D. The CDR3 is made up of 14 amino acids. Germline CDR1 and CDR2: LNHDA and SQIVND (reference sequence). Trimming took off 4 bases at V and 1 base at J, with 10 bases between the two ends. The CDR3 loop is CASSNPGLNYGYTF. The CDR3 DNA sequence: TGTGCCAGTAGTAACCCCGGGCTTAACTATGGCTACACCTTC.

This clone was seen a handful of times. This sequence joins TRBV7-9 and TRBJ2-7, with D possibly TRBD2 on 5 matching bases. The CDR3 is made up of 14 amino acids. V was shortened by 5 bases and J by 4 bases, with 15 bases between the two germline ends. Per germline, CDR1 SEHNR and CDR2 FQNEAQ (reference sequence). The CDR3 DNA reads TGTGCCAGCAGCCCCGTCGGGGTTCGGTACGAGCAGTACTTC. Its translation is CASSPVGVRYEQYF.

About this clone itself: A single base separates this from a much larger clone, so it may be a read error. The chain employs TRBV29-1 and TRBJ1-1; D uncertain. V lost 4 bases to trimming and J lost 10 bases, with 16 bases between them. The length of the CDR3 is 12 residues. CDR1 is SQVTM and CDR2 is ANQGSEA in the germline V gene. In nucleotides, the CDR3 is TGCAGCGTTGGTTCGCCCCTGGAGGGAGCTTTCTTT. Its translation is CSVGSPLEGAFF.

The rearrangement joins TRBV19 to TRBJ1-2; tentative D call: TRBD1 (5 bases). The CDR3 sequence is 16 residues long. V lost 1 base to trimming and J lost 7 bases, with 19 bases between them. Germline CDR1 reads LNHDA; CDR2 reads SQIVND (reference sequence). The CDR3 region has the DNA TGTGCCAGTAGTATAGTAGGGGACGGAGGATTGTCTGGCTACACCTTC. It is translated as CASSIVGDGGLSGYTF.